The present TCR beta chain was sequenced within a study of T cells after yellow fever vaccination. In germline, CDR1 is MNHEY, CDR2 SVGAGI. The CDR3 is made up of 16 amino acids. J lost 5 bases, V lost 4 bases, and 6 bases had no gene match. As regards this clonotype: Its cognate antigen is unknown.

Study results and caveats: Post-booster repertoires contained most primary-vaccination clones again (approximately 95% CD4, approximately 86% CD8). High-abundance clonotypes from the bulk population could contaminate FACS-sorted repertoires.

One entry per CDR3 protein results from TCRdb running MiXCR on the 5' RACE reads. The table includes a few hundred thousand distinct CDR3 sequences, around 4.9% detected once. The chain recombines TRBV6-5 with TRBJ2-1; 12 nucleotides line up with TRBD2. This TCR derives from a man in his late teens or twenties who received the YFV17D yellow fever vaccine. The sequences come from CD4+ T cells sorted from PBMCs, collected on the day of the yellow fever booster vaccination. CDR3 residues: CASSSPTSGGHNEQFF. As DNA, the CDR3 is TGTGCCAGCAGTTCCCCGACTAGCGGGGGCCACAATGAGCAGTTCTTC.